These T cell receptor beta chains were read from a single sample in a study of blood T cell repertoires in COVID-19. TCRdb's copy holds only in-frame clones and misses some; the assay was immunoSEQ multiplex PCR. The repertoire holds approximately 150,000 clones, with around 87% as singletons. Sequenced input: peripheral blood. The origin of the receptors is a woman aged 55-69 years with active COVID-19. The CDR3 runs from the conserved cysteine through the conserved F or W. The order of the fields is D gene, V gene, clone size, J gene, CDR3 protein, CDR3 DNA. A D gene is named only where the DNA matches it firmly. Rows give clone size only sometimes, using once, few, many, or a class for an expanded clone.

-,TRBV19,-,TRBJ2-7,CASSRTRTSYEQYF,TGTGCCAGTAGTCGAACTAGGACCTCCTACGAGCAGTACTTC
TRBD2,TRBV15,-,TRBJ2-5,CATSVIAGSQETQYF,TGTGCCACCAGCGTAATAGCGGGGAGCCAAGAGACCCAGTACTTC
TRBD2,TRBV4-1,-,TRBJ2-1,CASSQDMSGRIYEQFF,TGCGCCAGCAGCCAAGATATGAGCGGGAGGATCTATGAGCAGTTCTTC
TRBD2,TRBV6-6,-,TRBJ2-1,CASARAGDNEQFF,TGTGCCAGCGCCAGGGCGGGAGACAATGAGCAGTTCTTC
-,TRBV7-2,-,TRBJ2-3,CASSLGPTDTQYF,TGTGCCAGCAGCTTAGGGCCCACAGATACGCAGTATTTT
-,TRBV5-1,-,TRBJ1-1,CASSLSLPGNTEAFF,TGCGCCAGCAGCTTGAGCCTCCCAGGGAACACTGAAGCTTTCTTT
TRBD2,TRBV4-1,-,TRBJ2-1,CASSQDVAGTSGRSEQFF,TGCGCCAGCAGCCAAGATGTGGCCGGGACTAGCGGGAGAAGTGAGCAGTTCTTC
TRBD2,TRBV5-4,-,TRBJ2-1,CAWEGLAGNEQFF,TGTGCCTGGGAAGGGCTAGCGGGCAATGAGCAGTTCTTC
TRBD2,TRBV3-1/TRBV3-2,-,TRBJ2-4,CASSQAGLAGVSKNIQYF,TGTGCCAGCAGCCAAGCCGGACTAGCGGGAGTGTCCAAAAACATTCAGTACTTC
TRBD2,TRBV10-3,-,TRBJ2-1,CAIRGTSGRSYNEQFF,TGTGCCATCAGGGGGACTAGCGGGAGGTCTTACAATGAGCAGTTCTTC
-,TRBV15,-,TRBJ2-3,CATSREVAGGSDTQYF,TGTGCCACCAGCAGAGAGGTGGCAGGGGGGTCAGATACGCAGTATTTT
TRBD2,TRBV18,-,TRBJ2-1,CASSPPGLAGGSSYNEQFF,TGTGCCAGCTCACCACCGGGACTAGCGGGGGGAAGCTCCTACAATGAGCAGTTCTTC
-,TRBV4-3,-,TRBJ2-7,CASSQDIFSGEQYF,TGCGCCAGCAGCCAAGATATTTTCTCGGGGGAGCAGTACTTC
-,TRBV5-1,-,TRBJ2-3,CASSLAPGDTQYF,TGCGCCAGCAGCCTCGCCCCGGGAGATACGCAGTATTTT
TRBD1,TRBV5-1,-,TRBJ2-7,CASSRRQGSLGEQYF,TGCGCCAGCAGCAGACGACAGGGGAGCCTCGGCGAGCAGTACTTC
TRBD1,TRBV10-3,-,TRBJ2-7,CAINPTGSSYEQYF,TGTGCCATCAATCCGACAGGGAGCTCCTACGAGCAGTACTTC
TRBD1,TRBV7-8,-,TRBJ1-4,CASSYLGTGNEKLFF,TGTGCCAGCAGCTACCTCGGGACAGGGAATGAAAAACTGTTTTTT
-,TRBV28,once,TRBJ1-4,CASSLPTGRKGEKLFF,TGTGCCAGCAGTCTTCCCACGGGTAGGAAAGGAGAAAAACTGTTTTTT
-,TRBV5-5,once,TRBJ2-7,CASSLERTYEQYF,TGTGCCAGCAGCTTGGAGAGGACCTACGAGCAGTACTTC
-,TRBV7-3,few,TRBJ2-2,CASSLIGGQNTGELFF,TGTGCCAGCAGCTTAATCGGCGGACAGAACACCGGGGAGCTGTTTTTT
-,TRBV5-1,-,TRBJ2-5,CASSLGGFQETQYF,TGCGCCAGCAGCTTGGGCGGGTTCCAAGAGACCCAGTACTTC